Following are 5 T cell receptor beta chains from one sample sequenced in a study of metastatic and nonmetastatic thyroid tumors. TCRdb reanalyzed the PCR reads with MiXCR. Counted here are 20,000 to 25,000 clones, under 25% occurring once; the ten biggest clones make up 10% to 15%. Thyroid surgery was preceded by no treatment in any patient. Material: tumor tissue. The receptors derive from a female donor with papillary thyroid cancer or a benign thyroid nodule (not recorded which). Some clones in this sample may be carry-over from other donors' samples.

This clone was observed at least ten times. The chain has TRBV5-4 and TRBJ1-2; 9 nucleotides agree with TRBD1. The CDR3 contains 13 residues. Germline CDR1 SGHNT, CDR2 YYREEE (reference sequence). V shed 4 bases, J shed 8 bases, and the junction held 6 bases outside the gene matches. CDR3 protein: CASSVQGAGGYTF. Written as DNA, the CDR3 is TGTGCCAGCAGCGTACAGGGGGCAGGGGGCTACACCTTC.

The CDR3 reads CASSGGGVRNYEQYF. DNA of the CDR3: TGTGCCAGCAGCGGGGGCGGAGTTCGGAACTACGAGCAGTACTTC. V gene TRBV11-2 combines with J gene TRBJ2-7, with D tentatively TRBD1 (6 bases). This CDR3 spans 15 amino acids. Per germline, CDR1 SGHAT and CDR2 FQNNGV. Trimming removed 5 bases from V and 3 bases from J, with 17 bases in between.

This clone was picked up a small number of times. V gene TRBV28 combines with J gene TRBJ1-5; TRBD1 might be the D (5 bases). V lost 6 bases and J lost 8, with 14 bases in between. The V gene's germline CDR1 is MDHEN and CDR2 SYDVKM. CDR3 length: 13 amino acids. As DNA, the CDR3 is TGTGCCAGCAGCGGGACCTTTGTCGAGCCCCAGCATTTT. Translated: CASSGTFVEPQHF.

For this clone: The CDR3 carries no conserved terminal phenylalanine or tryptophan, so it likely arises from a read error. The limits of the CDR3 on the DNA are not certain, so only TCRdb's listed CDR3 is given. The chain employs TRBV12-3 or TRBV12-4 and TRBJ2-1; the D call in the table, TRBD2, was not verified against the DNA. With termini counted, the CDR3 has 18 amino acids. CDR3 protein: CASRRLAGLFRSYNEKFL.

This clone was counted only a few times. The chain joins TRBV19 to TRBJ1-5; D gene ambiguous. The length of the CDR3 is 14 residues. CDR1 LNHDA and CDR2 SQIVND come from the germline V gene (reference sequence). Deletions cut 3 bases from V and 8 bases from J, with 14 bases between. Written as DNA, the CDR3 is TGTGCCAGTAGTATTTTCGACTTTAATAAGCCCCAGCATTTT. Protein: CASSIFDFNKPQHF.